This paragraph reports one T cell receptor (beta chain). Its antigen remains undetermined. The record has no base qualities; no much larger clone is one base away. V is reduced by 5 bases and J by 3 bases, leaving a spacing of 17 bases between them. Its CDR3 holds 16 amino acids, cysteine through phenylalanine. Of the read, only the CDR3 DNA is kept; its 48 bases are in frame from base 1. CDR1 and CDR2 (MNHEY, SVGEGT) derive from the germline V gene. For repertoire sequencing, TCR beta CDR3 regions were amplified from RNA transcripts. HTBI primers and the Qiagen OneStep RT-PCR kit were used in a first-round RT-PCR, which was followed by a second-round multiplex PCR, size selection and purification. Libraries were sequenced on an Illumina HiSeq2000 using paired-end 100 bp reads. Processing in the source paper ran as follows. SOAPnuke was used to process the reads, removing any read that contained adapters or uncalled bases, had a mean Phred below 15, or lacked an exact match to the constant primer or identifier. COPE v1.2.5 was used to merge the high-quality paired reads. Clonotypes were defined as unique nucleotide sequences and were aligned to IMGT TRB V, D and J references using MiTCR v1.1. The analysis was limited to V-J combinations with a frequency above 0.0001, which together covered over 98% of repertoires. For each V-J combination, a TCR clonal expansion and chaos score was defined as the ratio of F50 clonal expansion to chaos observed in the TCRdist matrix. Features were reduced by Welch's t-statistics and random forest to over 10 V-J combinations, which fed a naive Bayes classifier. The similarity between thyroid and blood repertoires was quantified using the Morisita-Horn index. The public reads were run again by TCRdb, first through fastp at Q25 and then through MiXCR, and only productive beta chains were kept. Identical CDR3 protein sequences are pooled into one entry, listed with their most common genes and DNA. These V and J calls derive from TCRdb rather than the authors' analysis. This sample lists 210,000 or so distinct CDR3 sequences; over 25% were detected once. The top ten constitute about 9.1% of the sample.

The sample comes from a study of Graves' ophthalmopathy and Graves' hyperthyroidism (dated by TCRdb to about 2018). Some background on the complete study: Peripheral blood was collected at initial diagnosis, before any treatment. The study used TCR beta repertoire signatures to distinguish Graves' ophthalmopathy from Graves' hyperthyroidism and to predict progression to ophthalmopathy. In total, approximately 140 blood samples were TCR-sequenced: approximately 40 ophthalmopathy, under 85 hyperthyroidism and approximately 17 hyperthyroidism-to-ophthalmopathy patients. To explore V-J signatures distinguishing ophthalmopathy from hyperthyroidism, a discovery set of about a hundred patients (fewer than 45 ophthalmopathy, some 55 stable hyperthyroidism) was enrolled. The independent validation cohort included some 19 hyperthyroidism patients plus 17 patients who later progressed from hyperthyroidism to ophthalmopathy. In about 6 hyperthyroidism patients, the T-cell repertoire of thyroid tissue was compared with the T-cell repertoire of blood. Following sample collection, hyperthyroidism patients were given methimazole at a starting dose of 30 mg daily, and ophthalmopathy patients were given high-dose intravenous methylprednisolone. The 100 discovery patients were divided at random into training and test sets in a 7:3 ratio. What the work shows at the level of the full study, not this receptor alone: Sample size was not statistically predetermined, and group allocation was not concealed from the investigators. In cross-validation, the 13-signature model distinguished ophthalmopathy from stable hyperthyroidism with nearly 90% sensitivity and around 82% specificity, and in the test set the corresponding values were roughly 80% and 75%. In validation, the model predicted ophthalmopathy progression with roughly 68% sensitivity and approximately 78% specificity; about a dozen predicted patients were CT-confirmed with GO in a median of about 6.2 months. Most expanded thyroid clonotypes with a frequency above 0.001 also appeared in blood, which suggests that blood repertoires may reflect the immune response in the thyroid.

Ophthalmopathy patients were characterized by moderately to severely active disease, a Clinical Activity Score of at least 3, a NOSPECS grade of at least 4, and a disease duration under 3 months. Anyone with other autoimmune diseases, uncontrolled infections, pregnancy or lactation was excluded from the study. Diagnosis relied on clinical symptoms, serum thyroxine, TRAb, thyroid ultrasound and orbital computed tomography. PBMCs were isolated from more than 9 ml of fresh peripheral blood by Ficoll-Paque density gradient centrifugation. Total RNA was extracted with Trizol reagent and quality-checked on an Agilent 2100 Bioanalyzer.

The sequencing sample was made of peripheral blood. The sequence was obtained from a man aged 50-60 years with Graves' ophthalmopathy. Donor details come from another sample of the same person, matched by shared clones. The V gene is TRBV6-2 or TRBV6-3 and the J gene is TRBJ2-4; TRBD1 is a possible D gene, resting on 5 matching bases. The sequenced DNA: TGTGCCAGCAGTCCTAACAGGTACTGGGTCAAAAACATTCAGTACTTC. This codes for CASSPNRYWVKNIQYF.